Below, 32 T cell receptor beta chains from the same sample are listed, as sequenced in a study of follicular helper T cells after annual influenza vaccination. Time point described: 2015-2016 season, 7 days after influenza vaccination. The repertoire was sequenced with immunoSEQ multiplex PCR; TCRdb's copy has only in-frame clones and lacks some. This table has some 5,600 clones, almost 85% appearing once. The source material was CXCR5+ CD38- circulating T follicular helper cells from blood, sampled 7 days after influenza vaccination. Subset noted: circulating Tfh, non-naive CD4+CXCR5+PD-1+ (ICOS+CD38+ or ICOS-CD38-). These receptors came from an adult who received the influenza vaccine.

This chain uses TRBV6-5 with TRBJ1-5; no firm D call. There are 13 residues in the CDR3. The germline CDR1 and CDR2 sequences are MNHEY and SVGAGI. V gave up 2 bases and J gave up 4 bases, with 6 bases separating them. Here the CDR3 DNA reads TGTGCCAGCAGTTACGCTGAAAATCAGCCCCAGCATTTT. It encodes CASSYAENQPQHF.

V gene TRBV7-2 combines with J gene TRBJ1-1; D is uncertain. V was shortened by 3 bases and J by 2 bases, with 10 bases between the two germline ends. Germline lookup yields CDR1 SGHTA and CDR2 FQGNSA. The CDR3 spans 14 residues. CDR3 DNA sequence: TGTGCCAGCAGCTTTCGCGGAGGTAACACTGAAGCTTTCTTT. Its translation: CASSFRGGNTEAFF.

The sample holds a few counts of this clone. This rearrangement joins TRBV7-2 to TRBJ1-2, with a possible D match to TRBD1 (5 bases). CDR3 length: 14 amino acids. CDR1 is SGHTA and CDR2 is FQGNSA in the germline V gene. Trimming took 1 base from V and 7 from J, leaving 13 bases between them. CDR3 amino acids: CASSLGMGLGGYTF. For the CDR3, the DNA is TGTGCCAGCAGCTTAGGTATGGGACTTGGTGGCTACACCTTC.

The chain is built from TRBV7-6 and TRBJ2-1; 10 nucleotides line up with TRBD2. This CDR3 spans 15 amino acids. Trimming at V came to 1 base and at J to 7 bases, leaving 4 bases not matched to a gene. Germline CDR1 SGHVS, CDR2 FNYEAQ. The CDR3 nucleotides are TGTGCCAGCAGCTTAGGGGCTAGCGGGAGTAATGAGCAGTTCTTC. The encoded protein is CASSLGASGSNEQFF.

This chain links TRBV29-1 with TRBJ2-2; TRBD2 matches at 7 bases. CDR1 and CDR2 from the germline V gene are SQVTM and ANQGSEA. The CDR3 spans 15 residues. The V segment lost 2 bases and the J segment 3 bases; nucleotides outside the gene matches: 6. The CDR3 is CSVERASGDTGELFF. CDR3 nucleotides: TGCAGCGTTGAACGGGCTAGCGGAGACACCGGGGAGCTGTTTTTT.

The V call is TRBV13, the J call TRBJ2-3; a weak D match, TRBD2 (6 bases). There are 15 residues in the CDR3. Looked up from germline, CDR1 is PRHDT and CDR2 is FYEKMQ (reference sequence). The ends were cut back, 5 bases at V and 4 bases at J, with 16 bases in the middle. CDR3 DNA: TGTGCCAGCAGCCCACGGAGGGGCGAGGCAGATACGCAGTATTTT. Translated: CASSPRRGEADTQYF.

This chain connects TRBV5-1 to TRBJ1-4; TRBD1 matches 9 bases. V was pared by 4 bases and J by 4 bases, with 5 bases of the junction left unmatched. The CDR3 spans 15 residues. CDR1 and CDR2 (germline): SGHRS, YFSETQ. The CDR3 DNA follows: TGCGCCAGCAGCCCGGGGGACAGGGATAATGAAAAACTGTTTTTT. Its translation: CASSPGDRDNEKLFF.

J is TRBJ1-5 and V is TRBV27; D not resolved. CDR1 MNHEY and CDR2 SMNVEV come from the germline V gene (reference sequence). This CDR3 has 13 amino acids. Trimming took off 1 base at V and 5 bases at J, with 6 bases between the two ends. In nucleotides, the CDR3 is TGTGCCAGCAGTTTATACTTTGATCAGCCCCAGCATTTT. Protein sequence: CASSLYFDQPQHF.

The CDR3 loop reads CASSPPTDSGNTIYF. CDR3 bases: TGTGCCAGCAGCCCCCCGACGGACTCTGGAAACACCATATATTTT. The V call is TRBV7-9, the J call TRBJ1-3; D is ambiguous. There are 15 residues in the CDR3. CDR1 is SEHNR, CDR2 FQNEAQ, per germline (reference sequence). V lost 5 bases to trimming and J lost 0 bases, with 11 bases between them.

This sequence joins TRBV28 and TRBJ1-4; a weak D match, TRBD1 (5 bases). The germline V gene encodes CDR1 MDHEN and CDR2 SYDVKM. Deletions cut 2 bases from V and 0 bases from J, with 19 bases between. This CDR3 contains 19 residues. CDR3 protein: CASSLPRGGSGATNEKLFF. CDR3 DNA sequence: TGTGCCAGCAGTTTACCCCGGGGGGGGAGCGGGGCAACTAATGAAAAACTGTTTTTT. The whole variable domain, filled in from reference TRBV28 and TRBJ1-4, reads DVKVTQSSRYLVKRTGEKVFLECVQDMDHENMFWYRQDPGLGLRLIYFSYDVKMKEKGDIPEGYSVSREKKERFSLILESASTNQTSMYLCASSLPRGGSGATNEKLFFGSGTQLSVL.

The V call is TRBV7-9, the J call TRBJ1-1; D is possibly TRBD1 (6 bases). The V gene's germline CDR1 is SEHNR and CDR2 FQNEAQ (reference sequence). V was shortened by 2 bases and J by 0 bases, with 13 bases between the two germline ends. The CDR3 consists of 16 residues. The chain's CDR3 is CASSLITGLMNTEAFF. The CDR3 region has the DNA TGTGCCAGCAGCTTAATCACAGGGCTCATGAACACTGAAGCTTTCTTT. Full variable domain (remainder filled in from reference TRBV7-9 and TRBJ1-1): DTGVSQNPRHKITKRGQNVTFRCDPISEHNRLYWYRQTLGQGPEFLTYFQNEAQLEKSRLLSDRFSAERPKGSFSTLEIQRTEQGDSAMYLCASSLITGLMNTEAFFGQGTRLTVV.

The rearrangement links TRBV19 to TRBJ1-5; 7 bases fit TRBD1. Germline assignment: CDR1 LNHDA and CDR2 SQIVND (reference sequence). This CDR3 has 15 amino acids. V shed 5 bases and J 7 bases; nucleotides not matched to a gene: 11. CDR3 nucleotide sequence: TGTGCCAGTAGTTCTACCGGGACAGACCTGCAGCCCCAGCATTTT. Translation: CASSSTGTDLQPQHF. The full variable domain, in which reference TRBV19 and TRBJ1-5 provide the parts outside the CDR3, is DGGITQSPKYLFRKEGQNVTLSCEQNLNHDAMYWYRQDPGQGLRLIYYSQIVNDFQKGDIAEGYSVSREKKESFPLTVTSAQKNPTAFYLCASSSTGTDLQPQHFGDGTRLSIL.

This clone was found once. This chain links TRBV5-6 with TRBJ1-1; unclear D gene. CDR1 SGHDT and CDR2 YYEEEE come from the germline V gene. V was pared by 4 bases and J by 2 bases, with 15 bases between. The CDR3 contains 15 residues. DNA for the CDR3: TGTGCCAGCAGCCGGGGAGGGTATTCCAACACTGAAGCTTTCTTT. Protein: CASSRGGYSNTEAFF.

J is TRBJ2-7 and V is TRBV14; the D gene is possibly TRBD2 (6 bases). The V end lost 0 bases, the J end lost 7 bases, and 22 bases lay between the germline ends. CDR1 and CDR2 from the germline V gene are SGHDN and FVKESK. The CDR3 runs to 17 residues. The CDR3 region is CASSQDRGRPLLREQYF. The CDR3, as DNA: TGTGCCAGCAGCCAAGATCGGGGGAGACCTCTCCTACGAGAGCAGTACTTC.

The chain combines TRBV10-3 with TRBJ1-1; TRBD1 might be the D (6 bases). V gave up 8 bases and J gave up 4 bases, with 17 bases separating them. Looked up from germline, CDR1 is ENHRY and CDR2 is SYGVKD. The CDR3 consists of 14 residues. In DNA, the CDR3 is TGTGCCATCCACGGAACAGGGTCGAGCACTGAAGCTTTCTTT. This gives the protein CAIHGTGSSTEAFF.

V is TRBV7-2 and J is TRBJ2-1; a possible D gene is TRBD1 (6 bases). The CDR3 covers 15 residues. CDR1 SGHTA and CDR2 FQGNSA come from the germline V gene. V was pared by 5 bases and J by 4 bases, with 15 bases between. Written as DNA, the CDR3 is TGTGCCAGCAGCGGCTCCGGGACAACTTACAATGAGCAGTTCTTC. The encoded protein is CASSGSGTTYNEQFF.

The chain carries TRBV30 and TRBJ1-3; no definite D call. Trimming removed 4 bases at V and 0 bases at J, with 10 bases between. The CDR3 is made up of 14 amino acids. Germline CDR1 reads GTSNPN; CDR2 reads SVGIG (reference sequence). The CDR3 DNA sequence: TGTGCCTGGATGCGATTAACCTCTGGAAACACCATATATTTT. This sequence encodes CAWMRLTSGNTIYF.

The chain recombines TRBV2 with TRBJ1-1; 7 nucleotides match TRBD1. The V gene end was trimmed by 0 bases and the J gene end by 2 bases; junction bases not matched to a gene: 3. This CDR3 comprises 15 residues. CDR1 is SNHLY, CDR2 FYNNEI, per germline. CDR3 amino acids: CASSEARQGNTEAFF. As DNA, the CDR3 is TGTGCCAGCAGTGAAGCAAGACAGGGCAACACTGAAGCTTTCTTT. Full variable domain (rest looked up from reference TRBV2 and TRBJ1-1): EPEVTQTPSHQVTQMGQEVILRCVPISNHLYFYWYRQILGQKVEFLVSFYNNEISEKSEIFDDQFSVERPDGSNFTLKIRSTKLEDSAMYFCASSEARQGNTEAFFGQGTRLTVV.

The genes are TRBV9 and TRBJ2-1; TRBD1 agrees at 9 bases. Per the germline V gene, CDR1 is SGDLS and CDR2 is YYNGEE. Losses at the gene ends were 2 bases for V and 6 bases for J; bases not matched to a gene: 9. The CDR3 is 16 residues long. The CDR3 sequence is CASSVRSGQGVNEQFF. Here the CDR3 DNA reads TGTGCCAGCAGCGTTCGATCGGGACAGGGTGTCAATGAGCAGTTCTTC.

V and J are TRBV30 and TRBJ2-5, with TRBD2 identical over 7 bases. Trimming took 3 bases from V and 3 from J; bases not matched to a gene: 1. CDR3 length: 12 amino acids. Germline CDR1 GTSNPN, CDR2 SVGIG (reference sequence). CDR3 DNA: TGTGCCTGGAGCGCGGGGGAAGAGACCCAGTACTTC. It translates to CAWSAGEETQYF.

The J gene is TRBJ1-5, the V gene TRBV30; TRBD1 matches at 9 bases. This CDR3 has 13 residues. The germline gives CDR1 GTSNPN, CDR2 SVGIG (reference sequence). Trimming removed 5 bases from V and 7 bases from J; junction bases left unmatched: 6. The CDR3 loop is CAWQQGAGQPQHF. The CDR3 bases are TGTGCCTGGCAACAGGGGGCCGGGCAGCCCCAGCATTTT.

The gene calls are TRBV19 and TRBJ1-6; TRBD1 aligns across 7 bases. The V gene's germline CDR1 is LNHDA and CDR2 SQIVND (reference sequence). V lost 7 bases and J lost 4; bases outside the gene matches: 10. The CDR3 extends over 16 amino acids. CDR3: CASTPGGGQYNSPLHF. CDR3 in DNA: TGTGCCAGTACTCCCGGAGGGGGCCAGTATAATTCACCCCTCCACTTT.

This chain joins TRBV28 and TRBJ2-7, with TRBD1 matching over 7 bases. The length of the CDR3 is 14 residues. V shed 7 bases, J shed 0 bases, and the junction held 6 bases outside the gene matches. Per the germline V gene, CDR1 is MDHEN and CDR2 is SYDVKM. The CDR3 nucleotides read TGTGCCAGCACGACAGGGCTGAGCTCCTACGAGCAGTACTTC. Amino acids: CASTTGLSSYEQYF.

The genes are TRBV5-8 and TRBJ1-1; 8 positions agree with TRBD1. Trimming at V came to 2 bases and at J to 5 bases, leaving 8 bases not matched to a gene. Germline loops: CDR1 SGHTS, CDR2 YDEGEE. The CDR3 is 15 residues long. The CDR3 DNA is TGTGCCAGCAGCTTCTCGTGGACAGGGAGGACTGAAGCTTTCTTT. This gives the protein CASSFSWTGRTEAFF.

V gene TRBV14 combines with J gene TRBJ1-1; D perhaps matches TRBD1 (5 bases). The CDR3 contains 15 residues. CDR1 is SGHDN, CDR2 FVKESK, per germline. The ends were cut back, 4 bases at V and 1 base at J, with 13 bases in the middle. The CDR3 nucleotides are TGTGCCAGCAGCCCATACAGGACGAGGAACACTGAAGCTTTCTTT. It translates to CASSPYRTRNTEAFF.

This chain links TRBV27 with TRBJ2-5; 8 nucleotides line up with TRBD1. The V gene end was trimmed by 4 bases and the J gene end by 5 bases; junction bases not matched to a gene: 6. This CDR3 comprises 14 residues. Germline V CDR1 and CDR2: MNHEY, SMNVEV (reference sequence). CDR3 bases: TGTGCCAGCAGTTGGAACAGGGGGTTTGAGACCCAGTACTTC. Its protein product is CASSWNRGFETQYF.

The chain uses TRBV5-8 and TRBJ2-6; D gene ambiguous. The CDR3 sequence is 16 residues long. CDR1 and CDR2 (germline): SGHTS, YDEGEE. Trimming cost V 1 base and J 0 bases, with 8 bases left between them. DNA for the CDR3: TGTGCCAGCAGCTTGCGCCGCTCCTCTGGGGCCAACGTCCTGACTTTC. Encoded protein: CASSLRRSSGANVLTF.

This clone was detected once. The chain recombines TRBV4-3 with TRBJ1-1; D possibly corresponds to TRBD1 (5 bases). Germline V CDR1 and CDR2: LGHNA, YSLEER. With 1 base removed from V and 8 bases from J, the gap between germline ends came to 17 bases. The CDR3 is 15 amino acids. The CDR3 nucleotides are TGCGCCAGCAGCCAAGTGGGGGAAGGACTTTCCGAAGCTTTCTTT. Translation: CASSQVGEGLSEAFF.

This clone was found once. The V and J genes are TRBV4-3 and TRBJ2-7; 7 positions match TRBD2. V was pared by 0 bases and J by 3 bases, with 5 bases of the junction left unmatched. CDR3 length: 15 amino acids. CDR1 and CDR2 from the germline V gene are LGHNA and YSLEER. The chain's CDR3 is CASSQDGGLDYEQYF. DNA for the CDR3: TGCGCCAGCAGCCAAGACGGCGGACTAGACTACGAGCAGTACTTC.

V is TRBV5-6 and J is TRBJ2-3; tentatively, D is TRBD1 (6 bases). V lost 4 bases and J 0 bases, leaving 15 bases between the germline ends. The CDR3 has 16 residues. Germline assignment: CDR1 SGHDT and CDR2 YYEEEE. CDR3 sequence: CASSVRTAASTDTQYF. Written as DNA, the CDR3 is TGTGCCAGCAGCGTACGGACAGCCGCTAGCACAGATACGCAGTATTTT.

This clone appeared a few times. The CDR3 here is CSVSESSGVLYF. CDR3 coding DNA: TGCAGCGTGAGCGAATCTAGCGGGGTACTGTACTTC. V and J are TRBV29-1 and TRBJ2-7; 9 bases match TRBD2. This CDR3 region has 12 residues. Germline V gene data show CDR1 as SQVTM and CDR2 as ANQGSEA. V lost 6 bases to trimming and J lost 12 bases; unmatched junction nucleotides: 12.

The CDR3 here is CASSYSIAGGTQTQYF. DNA for the CDR3: TGTGCCAGCAGTTATTCTATAGCGGGAGGGACGCAGACCCAGTACTTC. The V gene is TRBV6-5, the J gene TRBJ2-5; 11 bases match TRBD2. V was pared by 3 bases and J by 6 bases, with 9 bases of the junction left unmatched. Germline CDR1 is MNHEY and CDR2 is SVGAGI. The CDR3 length is 16 residues.